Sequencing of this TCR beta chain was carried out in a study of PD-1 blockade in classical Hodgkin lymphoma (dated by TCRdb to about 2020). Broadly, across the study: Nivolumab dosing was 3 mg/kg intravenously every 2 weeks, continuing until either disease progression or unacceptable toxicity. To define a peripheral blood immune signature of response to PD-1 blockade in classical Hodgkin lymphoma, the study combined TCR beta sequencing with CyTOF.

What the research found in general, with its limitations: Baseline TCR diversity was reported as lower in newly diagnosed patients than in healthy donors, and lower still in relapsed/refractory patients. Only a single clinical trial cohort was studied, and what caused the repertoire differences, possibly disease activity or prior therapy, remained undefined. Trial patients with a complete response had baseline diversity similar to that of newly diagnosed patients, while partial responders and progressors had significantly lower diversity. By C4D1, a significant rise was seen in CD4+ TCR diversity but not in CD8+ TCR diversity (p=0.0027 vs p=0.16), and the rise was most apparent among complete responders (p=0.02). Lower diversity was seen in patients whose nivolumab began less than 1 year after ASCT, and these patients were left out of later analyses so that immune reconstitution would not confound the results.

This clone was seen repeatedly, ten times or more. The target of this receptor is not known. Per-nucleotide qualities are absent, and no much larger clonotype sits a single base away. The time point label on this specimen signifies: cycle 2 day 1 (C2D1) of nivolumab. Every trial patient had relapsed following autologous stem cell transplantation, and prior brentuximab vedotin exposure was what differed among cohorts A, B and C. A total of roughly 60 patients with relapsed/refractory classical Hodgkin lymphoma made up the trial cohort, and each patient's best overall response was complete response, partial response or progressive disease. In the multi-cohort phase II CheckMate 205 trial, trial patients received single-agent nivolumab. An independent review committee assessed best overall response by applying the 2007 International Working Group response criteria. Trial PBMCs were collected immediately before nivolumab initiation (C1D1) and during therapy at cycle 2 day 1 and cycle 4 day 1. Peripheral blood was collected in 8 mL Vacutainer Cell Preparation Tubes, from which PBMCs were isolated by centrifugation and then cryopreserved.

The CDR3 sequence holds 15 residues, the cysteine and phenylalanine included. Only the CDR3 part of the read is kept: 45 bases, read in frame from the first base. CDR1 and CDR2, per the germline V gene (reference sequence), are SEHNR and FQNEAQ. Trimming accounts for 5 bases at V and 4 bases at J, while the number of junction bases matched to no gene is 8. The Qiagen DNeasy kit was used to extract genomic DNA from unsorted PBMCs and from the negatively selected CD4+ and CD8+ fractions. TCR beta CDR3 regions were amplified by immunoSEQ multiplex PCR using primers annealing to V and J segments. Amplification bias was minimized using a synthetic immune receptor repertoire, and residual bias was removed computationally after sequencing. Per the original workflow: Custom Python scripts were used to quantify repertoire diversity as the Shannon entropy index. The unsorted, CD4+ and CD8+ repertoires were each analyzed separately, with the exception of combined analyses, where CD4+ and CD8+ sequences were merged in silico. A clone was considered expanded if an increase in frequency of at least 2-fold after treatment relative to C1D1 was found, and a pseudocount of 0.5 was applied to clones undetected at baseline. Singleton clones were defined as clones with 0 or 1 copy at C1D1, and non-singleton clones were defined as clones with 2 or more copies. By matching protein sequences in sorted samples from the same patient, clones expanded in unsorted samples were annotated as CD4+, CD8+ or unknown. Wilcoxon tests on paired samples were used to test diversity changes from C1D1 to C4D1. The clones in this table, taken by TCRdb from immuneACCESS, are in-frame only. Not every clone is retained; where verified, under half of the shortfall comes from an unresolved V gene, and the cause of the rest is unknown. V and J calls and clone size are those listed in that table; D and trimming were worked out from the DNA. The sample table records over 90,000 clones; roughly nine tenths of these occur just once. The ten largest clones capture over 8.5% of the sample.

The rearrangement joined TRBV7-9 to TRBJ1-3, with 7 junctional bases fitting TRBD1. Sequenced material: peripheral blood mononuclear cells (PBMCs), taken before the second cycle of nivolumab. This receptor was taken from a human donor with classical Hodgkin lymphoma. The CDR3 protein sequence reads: CASSPTGVLGNTIYF. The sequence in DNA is TGTGCCAGCAGCCCAACAGGGGTGTTGGGAAACACCATATATTTT.